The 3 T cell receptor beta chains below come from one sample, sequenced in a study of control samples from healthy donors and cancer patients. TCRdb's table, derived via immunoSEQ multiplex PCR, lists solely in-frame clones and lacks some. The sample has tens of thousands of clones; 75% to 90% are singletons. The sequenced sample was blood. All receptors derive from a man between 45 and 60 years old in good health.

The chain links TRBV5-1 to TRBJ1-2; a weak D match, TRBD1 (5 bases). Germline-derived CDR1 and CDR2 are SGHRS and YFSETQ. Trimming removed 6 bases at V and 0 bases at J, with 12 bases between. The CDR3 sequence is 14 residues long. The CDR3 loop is CASTRDPANYGYTF. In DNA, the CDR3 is TGCGCCAGCACCCGGGACCCAGCTAACTATGGCTACACCTTC.

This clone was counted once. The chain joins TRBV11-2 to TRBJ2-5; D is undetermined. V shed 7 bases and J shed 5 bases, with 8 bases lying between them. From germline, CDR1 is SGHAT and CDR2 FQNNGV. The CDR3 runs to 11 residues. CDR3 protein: CASMTWETQYF. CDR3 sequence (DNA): TGTGCCAGCATGACTTGGGAGACCCAGTACTTC.

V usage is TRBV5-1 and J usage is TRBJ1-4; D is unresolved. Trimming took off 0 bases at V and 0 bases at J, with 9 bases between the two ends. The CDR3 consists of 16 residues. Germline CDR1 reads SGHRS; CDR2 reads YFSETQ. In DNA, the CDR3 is TGCGCCAGCAGCTTGGCCGGGGAGTCAACTAATGAAAAACTGTTTTTT. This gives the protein CASSLAGESTNEKLFF.